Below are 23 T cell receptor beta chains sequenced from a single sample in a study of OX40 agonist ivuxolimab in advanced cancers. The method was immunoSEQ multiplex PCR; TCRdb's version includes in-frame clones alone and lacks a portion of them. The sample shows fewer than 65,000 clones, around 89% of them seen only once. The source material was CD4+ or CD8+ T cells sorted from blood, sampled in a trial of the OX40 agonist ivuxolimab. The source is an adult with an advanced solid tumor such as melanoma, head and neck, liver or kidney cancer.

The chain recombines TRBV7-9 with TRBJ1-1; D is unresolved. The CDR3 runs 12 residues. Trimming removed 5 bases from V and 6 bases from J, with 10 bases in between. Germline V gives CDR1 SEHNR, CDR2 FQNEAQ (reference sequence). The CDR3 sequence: CASSPQTPEAFF. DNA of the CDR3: TGTGCCAGCAGCCCGCAGACCCCTGAAGCTTTCTTT.

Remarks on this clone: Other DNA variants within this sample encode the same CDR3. The CDR3 reads CASSQAGMNTEAFF. Written as DNA, the CDR3 is TGTGCCAGCAGCCAGGCAGGGATGAACACTGAAGCTTTCTTT. The V and J genes are TRBV14 and TRBJ1-1, with D perhaps TRBD1 (5 bases). Trimming left V 3 bases short and J 0 bases short, with 8 bases between. The CDR3 consists of 14 residues. CDR1 is SGHDN and CDR2 is FVKESK in the germline V gene.

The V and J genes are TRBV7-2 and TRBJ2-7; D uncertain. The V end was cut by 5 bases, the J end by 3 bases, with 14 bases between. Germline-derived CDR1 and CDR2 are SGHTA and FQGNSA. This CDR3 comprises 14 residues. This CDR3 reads CASSRNAYIYEQYF. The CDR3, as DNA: TGTGCCAGCAGCCGAAACGCCTACATCTACGAGCAGTACTTC.

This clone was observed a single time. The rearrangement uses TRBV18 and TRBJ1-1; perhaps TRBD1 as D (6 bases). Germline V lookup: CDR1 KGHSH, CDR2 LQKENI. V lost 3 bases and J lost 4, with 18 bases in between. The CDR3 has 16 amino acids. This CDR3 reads CASSPGGSRPSTEAFF. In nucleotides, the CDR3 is TGTGCCAGCTCACCGGGGGGCTCCCGTCCCAGCACTGAAGCTTTCTTT. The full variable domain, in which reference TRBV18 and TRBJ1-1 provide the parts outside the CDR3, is NAGVMQNPRHLVRRRGQEARLRCSPMKGHSHVYWYRQLPEEGLKFMVYLQKENIIDESGMPKERFSAEFPKEGPSILRIQQVVRGDSAAYFCASSPGGSRPSTEAFFGQGTRLTVV.

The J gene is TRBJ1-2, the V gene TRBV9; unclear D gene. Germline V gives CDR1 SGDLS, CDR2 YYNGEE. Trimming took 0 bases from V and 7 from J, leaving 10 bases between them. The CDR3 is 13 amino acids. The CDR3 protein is CASSVGNNFGYTF. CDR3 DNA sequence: TGTGCCAGCAGCGTAGGCAATAATTTTGGCTACACCTTC.

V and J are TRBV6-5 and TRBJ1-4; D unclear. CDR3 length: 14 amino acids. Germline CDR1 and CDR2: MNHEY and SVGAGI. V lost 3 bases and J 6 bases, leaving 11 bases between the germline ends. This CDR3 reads CASSYSAVHEKLFF. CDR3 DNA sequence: TGTGCCAGCAGTTATTCGGCGGTCCATGAAAAACTGTTTTTT.

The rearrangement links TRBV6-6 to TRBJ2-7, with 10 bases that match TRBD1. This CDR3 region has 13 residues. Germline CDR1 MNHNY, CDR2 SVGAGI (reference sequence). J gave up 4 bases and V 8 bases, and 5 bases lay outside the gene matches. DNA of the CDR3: TGTGCCAGCTCCGGGACAGGGGAATACGAGCAGTACTTC. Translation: CASSGTGEYEQYF.

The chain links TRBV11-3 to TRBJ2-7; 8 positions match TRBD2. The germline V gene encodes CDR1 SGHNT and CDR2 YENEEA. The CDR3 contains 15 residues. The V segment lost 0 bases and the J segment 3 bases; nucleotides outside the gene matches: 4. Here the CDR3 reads CASSLDSSGSYEQYF. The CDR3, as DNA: TGTGCCAGCAGCTTAGATTCGAGCGGGAGCTACGAGCAGTACTTC.

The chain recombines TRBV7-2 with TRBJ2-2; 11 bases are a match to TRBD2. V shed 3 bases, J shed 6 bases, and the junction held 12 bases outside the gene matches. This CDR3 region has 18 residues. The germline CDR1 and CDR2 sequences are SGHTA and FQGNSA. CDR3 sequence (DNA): TGTGCCAGCAGCTTCCGGGCCCTAGCGGGAGGTTTCGCCGGGGAGCTGTTTTTT. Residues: CASSFRALAGGFAGELFF.

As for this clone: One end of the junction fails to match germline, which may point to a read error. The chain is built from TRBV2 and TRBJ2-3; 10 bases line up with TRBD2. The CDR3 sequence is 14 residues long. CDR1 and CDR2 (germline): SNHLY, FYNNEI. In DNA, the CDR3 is TGTGCCAGCAGTCCCGGGACTAGCGCCCTCCCCACCAATTTT. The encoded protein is CASSPGTSALPTNF.

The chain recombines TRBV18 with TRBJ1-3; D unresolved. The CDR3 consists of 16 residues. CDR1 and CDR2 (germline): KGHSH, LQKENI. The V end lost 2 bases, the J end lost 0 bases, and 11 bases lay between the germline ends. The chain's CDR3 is CASSPSAARSGNTIYF. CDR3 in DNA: TGTGCCAGCTCACCATCGGCGGCTCGCTCTGGAAACACCATATATTTT. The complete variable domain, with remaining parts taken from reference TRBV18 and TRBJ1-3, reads NAGVMQNPRHLVRRRGQEARLRCSPMKGHSHVYWYRQLPEEGLKFMVYLQKENIIDESGMPKERFSAEFPKEGPSILRIQQVVRGDSAAYFCASSPSAARSGNTIYFGEGSWLTVV.

CDR3 nucleotides: TGTGCCAGTAGCGCGCCGGGACAGAGATACAATGAGCAGTTCTTC. Translating gives CASSAPGQRYNEQFF. The V gene is TRBV19, the J gene TRBJ2-1, with TRBD1 matching 7 bases. CDR1 is LNHDA and CDR2 is SQIVND in the germline V gene (reference sequence). This CDR3 contains 15 residues. V dropped 6 bases and J dropped 4; count of bases not matched to a gene: 9. Based on the CDR3 plus reference TRBV19 and TRBJ2-1, the full variable domain is DGGITQSPKYLFRKEGQNVTLSCEQNLNHDAMYWYRQDPGQGLRLIYYSQIVNDFQKGDIAEGYSVSREKKESFPLTVTSAQKNPTAFYLCASSAPGQRYNEQFFGPGTRLTVL.

CDR3 in amino acids: CASSFGGTNEKLFF. CDR3 DNA sequence: TGTGCCAGCAGCTTCGGCGGGACTAATGAAAAACTGTTTTTT. J is TRBJ1-4 and V is TRBV7-9; D not certain. Germline V CDR1 and CDR2: SEHNR, FQNEAQ (reference sequence). Trimming shortened V by 3 bases and J by 2 bases, and 7 bases separated the two germline ends. The CDR3 length is 14 residues.

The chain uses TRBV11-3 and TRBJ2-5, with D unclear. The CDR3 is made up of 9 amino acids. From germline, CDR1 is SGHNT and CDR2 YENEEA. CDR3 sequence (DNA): TGTCTAGGGCAGGAGACCCAGTACTTC. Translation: CLGQETQYF.

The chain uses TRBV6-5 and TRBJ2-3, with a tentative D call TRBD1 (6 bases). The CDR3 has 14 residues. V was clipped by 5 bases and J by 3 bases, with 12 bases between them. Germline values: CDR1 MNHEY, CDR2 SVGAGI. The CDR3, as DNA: TGTGCCAGCAGTCCCAGGACAGTTACAGATACGCAGTATTTT. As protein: CASSPRTVTDTQYF.

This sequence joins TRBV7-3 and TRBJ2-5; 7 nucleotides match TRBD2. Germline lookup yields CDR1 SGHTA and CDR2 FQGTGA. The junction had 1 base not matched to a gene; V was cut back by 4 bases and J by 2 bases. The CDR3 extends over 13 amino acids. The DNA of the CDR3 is TGTGCCAGCAGCTGGGACTATCAAGAGACCCAGTACTTC. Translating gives CASSWDYQETQYF. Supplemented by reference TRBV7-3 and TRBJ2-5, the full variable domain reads GAGVSQTPSNKVTEKGKYVELRCDPISGHTALYWYRQSLGQGPEFLIYFQGTGAADDSGLPNDRFFAVRPEGSVSTLKIQRTERGDSAVYLCASSWDYQETQYFGPGTRLLVL.

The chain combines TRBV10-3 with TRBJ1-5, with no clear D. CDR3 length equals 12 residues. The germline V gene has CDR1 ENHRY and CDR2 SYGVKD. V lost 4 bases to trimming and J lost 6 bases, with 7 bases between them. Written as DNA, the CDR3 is TGTGCCATCAGTGTTGACACTCAGCCCCAGCATTTT. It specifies CAISVDTQPQHF.

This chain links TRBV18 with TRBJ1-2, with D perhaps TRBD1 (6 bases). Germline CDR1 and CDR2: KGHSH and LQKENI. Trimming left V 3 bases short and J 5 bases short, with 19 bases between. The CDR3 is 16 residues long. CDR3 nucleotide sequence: TGTGCCAGCTCACCTCCGGGGACACTCGTCGGGTATGGCTACACCTTC. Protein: CASSPPGTLVGYGYTF.

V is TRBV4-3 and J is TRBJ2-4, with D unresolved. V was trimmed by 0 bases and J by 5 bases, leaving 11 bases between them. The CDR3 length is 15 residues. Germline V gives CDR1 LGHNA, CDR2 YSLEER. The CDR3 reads CASSQDPGSQNIQYF. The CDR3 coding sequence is TGCGCCAGCAGCCAAGATCCCGGTAGTCAAAACATTCAGTACTTC.

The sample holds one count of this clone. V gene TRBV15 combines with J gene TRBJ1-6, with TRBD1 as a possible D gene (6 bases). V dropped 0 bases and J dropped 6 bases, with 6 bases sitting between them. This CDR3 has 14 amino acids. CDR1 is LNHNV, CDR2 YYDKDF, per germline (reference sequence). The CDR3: CATSREGANSPLHF. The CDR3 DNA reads TGTGCCACCAGCAGAGAGGGGGCTAATTCACCCCTCCACTTT.

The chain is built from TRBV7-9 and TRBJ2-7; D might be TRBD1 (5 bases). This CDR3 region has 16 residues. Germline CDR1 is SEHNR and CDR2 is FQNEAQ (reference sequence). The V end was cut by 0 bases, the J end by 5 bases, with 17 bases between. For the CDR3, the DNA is TGTGCCAGCAGCTTAGCCAGGGCGTCATCTATCCACGAGCAGTACTTC. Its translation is CASSLARASSIHEQYF.

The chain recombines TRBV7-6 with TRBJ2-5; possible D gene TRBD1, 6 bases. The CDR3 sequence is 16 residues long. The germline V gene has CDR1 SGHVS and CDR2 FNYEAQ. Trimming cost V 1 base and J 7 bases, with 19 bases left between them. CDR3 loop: CASSLVRQGQGSTQYF. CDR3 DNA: TGTGCCAGCAGCTTAGTTCGGCAGGGACAAGGTTCGACCCAGTACTTC.

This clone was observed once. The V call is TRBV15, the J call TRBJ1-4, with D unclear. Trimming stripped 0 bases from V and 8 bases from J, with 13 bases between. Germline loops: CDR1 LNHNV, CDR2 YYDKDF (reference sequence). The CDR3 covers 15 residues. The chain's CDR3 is CATSRDVPAREKLFF. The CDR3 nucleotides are TGTGCCACCAGCAGAGATGTCCCCGCGCGGGAAAAACTGTTTTTT.